A single sample gave rise to the 24 T cell receptor beta chains below, sequenced in a study of T cell responses to AZD1222 COVID-19 vaccine. Repertoires were generated with immunoSEQ multiplex PCR, while TCRdb's copy carries only in-frame clones and drops some. This sample has around 99,000 clones, with 80% to 95% found just once. Source: peripheral blood, taken 28 days after the second AZD1222 dose. These receptors all come from an adult who received the AZD1222 COVID-19 vaccine.

The chain links TRBV6-5 to TRBJ1-2; the match to TRBD1 covers 9 bases. V dropped 5 bases and J dropped 4; count of bases not matched to a gene: 8. Germline V gene sequence: CDR1 MNHEY, CDR2 SVGAGI. This CDR3 has 15 amino acids. The CDR3 region is CASSTTGTGTYGYTF. CDR3 coding DNA: TGTGCCAGCAGTACCACCGGGACAGGGACCTATGGCTACACCTTC.

The chain links TRBV6-6 to TRBJ2-1; TRBD2 matches at 8 bases. Germline V lookup: CDR1 MNHNY, CDR2 SVGAGI (reference sequence). V dropped 3 bases and J dropped 5; count of bases not matched to a gene: 6. CDR3 size: 15 residues. The CDR3 nucleotides are TGTGCCAGCAGTTATCGGGGGGGGCCGAACAATGAGCAGTTCTTC. It yields the protein CASSYRGGPNNEQFF.

V usage is TRBV28 and J usage is TRBJ2-6; D possibly corresponds to TRBD2 (5 bases). CDR1 is MDHEN, CDR2 SYDVKM, per germline. The CDR3 extends over 17 amino acids. V lost 2 bases, J lost 0 bases, and 11 bases lay in between. The CDR3 nucleotides are TGTGCCAGCAGTTTAGCGGGCCTCAGCTCTGGGGCCAACGTCCTGACTTTC. Protein: CASSLAGLSSGANVLTF.

The chain joins TRBV18 to TRBJ1-2; D remains ambiguous. The CDR3 spans 15 residues. Trimming pared 3 bases from V and 0 bases from J, leaving 11 bases between. In germline, CDR1 is KGHSH, CDR2 LQKENI. The CDR3 here is CASSPPGRPNYGYTF. The CDR3 DNA sequence: TGTGCCAGCTCACCTCCGGGCCGACCTAACTATGGCTACACCTTC.

This clone was detected once. The chain recombines TRBV5-1 with TRBJ2-1; D ambiguous. This CDR3 has 15 residues. The germline V gene encodes CDR1 SGHRS and CDR2 YFSETQ. Trimming cost V 3 bases and J 0 bases, with 10 bases left between them. CDR3 region: CASSSSASSYNEQFF. Here the CDR3 DNA reads TGCGCCAGCAGCTCATCCGCCTCCTCCTACAATGAGCAGTTCTTC.

This chain's CDR3 is CASSPGQGRAGANVLTF. In DNA, the CDR3 is TGTGCCAGCAGTCCGGGACAGGGGAGGGCTGGGGCCAACGTCCTGACTTTC. The chain couples TRBV6-6 to TRBJ2-6; 10 nucleotides match TRBD1. The length of the CDR3 is 17 residues. V was pared by 5 bases and J by 2 bases, with 6 bases of the junction left unmatched. The germline V gene has CDR1 MNHNY and CDR2 SVGAGI (reference sequence).

This clone showed up just once. The chain links TRBV5-1 to TRBJ1-3; TRBD1 is a possible D gene (5 bases). The V gene lost 3 bases and the J gene lost 0 bases, with 13 bases spanning the gap. The length of the CDR3 is 16 residues. Germline lookup yields CDR1 SGHRS and CDR2 YFSETQ. For the CDR3, the DNA is TGCGCCAGCAGCTCGGGAGGGGCCAACTCTGGAAACACCATATATTTT. Protein: CASSSGGANSGNTIYF.

This chain connects TRBV28 to TRBJ2-7, with a possible D match to TRBD2 (5 bases). This CDR3 is 13 amino acids long. Deletions cut 7 bases from V and 4 bases from J, with 14 bases between. CDR1 and CDR2 from the germline V gene are MDHEN and SYDVKM. The CDR3 loop reads CASTRGKRYEQYF. The CDR3 DNA reads TGTGCCAGCACCAGAGGGAAACGGTACGAGCAGTACTTC.

V is TRBV6-1 and J is TRBJ1-3, with a weak D call TRBD1 (5 bases). V lost 4 bases and J lost 1, with 17 bases in between. This CDR3 comprises 17 residues. Germline-derived CDR1 and CDR2 are MNHNS and SASEGT. The CDR3 reads CASSVGGGVPSGNTIYF. DNA of the CDR3: TGTGCCAGCAGTGTGGGAGGAGGGGTTCCGTCTGGAAACACCATATATTTT.

The chain employs TRBV7-2 and TRBJ2-7, with 9 bases aligning to TRBD2. CDR1 is SGHTA and CDR2 is FQGNSA in the germline V gene. Germline trimming cut 1 base from V and 5 bases from J; bases unmatched to any gene: 6. The CDR3 has 15 amino acids. The CDR3 DNA reads as TGTGCCAGCAGCTTAGTGGCTCGGACTAGCGACGAGCAGTACTTC. It yields the protein CASSLVARTSDEQYF.

The J gene is TRBJ2-5, the V gene TRBV6-2 or TRBV6-3, with D possibly TRBD2 on 6 matching bases. The V end was cut by 6 bases, the J end by 0 bases, with 11 bases between. Germline V lookup: CDR1 MNHEY, CDR2 SVGEGT. CDR3 length equals 14 residues. CDR3: CASSRPGDQETQYF. The CDR3 nucleotides are TGTGCCAGCAGCCGCCCGGGGGACCAAGAGACCCAGTACTTC.

The rearrangement joins TRBV19 to TRBJ1-4; a weak D match, TRBD1 (6 bases). CDR1 LNHDA and CDR2 SQIVND come from the germline V gene (reference sequence). V was shortened by 2 bases and J by 7 bases, with 11 bases between the two germline ends. The CDR3 sequence is 14 residues long. CDR3 nucleotide sequence: TGTGCCAGTAGTATAAGGGGGGTGGCTGAAAAACTGTTTTTT. Translated: CASSIRGVAEKLFF.

The V and J genes are TRBV7-2 and TRBJ2-2, with 9 nucleotides matching TRBD2. V trimming: 0 bases; J trimming: 7 bases; junction bases outside the gene matches: 6. The CDR3 totals 16 residues. The germline V gene encodes CDR1 SGHTA and CDR2 FQGNSA. The CDR3 loop reads CASSLASGSPNGELFF. Here the CDR3 DNA reads TGTGCCAGCAGCTTAGCTAGCGGGAGCCCCAACGGGGAGCTGTTTTTT. Together with reference TRBV7-2 and TRBJ2-2, the CDR3 gives the full variable domain: GAGVSQSPSNKVTEKGKDVELRCDPISGHTALYWYRQSLGQGLEFLIYFQGNSAPDKSGLPSDRFSAERTGGSVSTLTIQRTQQEDSAVYLCASSLASGSPNGELFFGEGSRLTVL.

The V gene is TRBV30, the J gene TRBJ2-1, with TRBD2 matching 8 bases. The germline V gene has CDR1 GTSNPN and CDR2 SVGIG (reference sequence). CDR3 length equals 12 residues. Trimming at V came to 1 base and at J to 8 bases, leaving 1 base not matched to a gene. The CDR3 protein is CAWSGAGDEQFF. The CDR3 DNA follows: TGTGCCTGGAGTGGAGCGGGAGATGAGCAGTTCTTC.

The chain couples TRBV5-6 to TRBJ1-4; 10 bases are shared with TRBD1. The CDR3 runs 17 residues. In germline, CDR1 is SGHDT, CDR2 YYEEEE. V shed 1 base and J 8 bases; nucleotides not matched to a gene: 11. CDR3: CASSLPSGTGVLEKLFF. In DNA, the CDR3 is TGTGCCAGCAGCTTGCCATCCGGGACAGGGGTGTTGGAAAAACTGTTTTTT.

The J gene is TRBJ2-1, the V gene TRBV28; 11 nucleotides align to TRBD2. Trimming took 6 bases from V and 7 from J; bases not matched to a gene: 5. CDR3 length equals 14 residues. The germline V gene has CDR1 MDHEN and CDR2 SYDVKM. CDR3 in amino acids: CASRLAGGSNEQFF. As DNA, the CDR3 is TGTGCCAGCAGGCTAGCGGGAGGTTCGAATGAGCAGTTCTTC.

The chain carries TRBV5-1 and TRBJ2-7; 10 positions match TRBD2. With V trimmed by 0 bases and J by 4 bases, 10 bases remained unmatched. Germline CDR1 is SGHRS and CDR2 is YFSETQ. This CDR3 has 17 residues. The CDR3, as DNA: TGCGCCAGCAGCTTGGAGGTGCTAGCGGGAGTTTTGTACGAGCAGTACTTC. It specifies CASSLEVLAGVLYEQYF.

This clone came up once. The J gene is TRBJ1-2, the V gene TRBV19, with D perhaps matching TRBD1 (6 bases). V was clipped by 5 bases and J by 4 bases, with 14 bases between them. The CDR3 is 14 amino acids. Per germline, CDR1 LNHDA and CDR2 SQIVND (reference sequence). The CDR3 DNA is TGTGCCAGTAGTGGGGGGGCGCTTGGCTATGGCTACACCTTC. The encoded protein is CASSGGALGYGYTF. Full variable domain (outside the CDR3, taken from reference TRBV19 and TRBJ1-2): DGGITQSPKYLFRKEGQNVTLSCEQNLNHDAMYWYRQDPGQGLRLIYYSQIVNDFQKGDIAEGYSVSREKKESFPLTVTSAQKNPTAFYLCASSGGALGYGYTFGSGTRLTVV.

This clone was observed once. This CDR3 is CASRPPGGQGNYEQYF. The CDR3 bases are TGTGCCAGCAGACCCCCCGGCGGACAGGGTAACTACGAGCAGTACTTC. The J gene is TRBJ2-7, the V gene TRBV11-2; 8 bases are a match to TRBD1. Germline loops: CDR1 SGHAT, CDR2 FQNNGV. The CDR3 totals 16 residues. The junction had 13 bases not matched to a gene; V was cut back by 6 bases and J by 3 bases.

CDR3 amino acids: CASSLTQASRNEQFF. The CDR3 coding sequence is TGTGCCAGCAGCTTAACACAGGCTTCAAGGAATGAGCAGTTCTTC. This chain links TRBV7-6 with TRBJ2-1, with D possibly matching TRBD1 (5 bases). CDR3 size: 15 residues. Germline V CDR1 and CDR2: SGHVS, FNYEAQ. V was trimmed by 2 bases and J by 7 bases, leaving 15 bases between them.

This chain uses TRBV2 with TRBJ1-5; D gene unclear. Germline assignment: CDR1 SNHLY and CDR2 FYNNEI. CDR3 size: 12 residues. Between the trimmed V and J ends, which lost 7 bases and 6 bases, there was a span of 10 bases. CDR3 in DNA: TGTGCCAGCACCGGGCTCGGTCAGCCCCAGCATTTT. It codes for CASTGLGQPQHF.

This sequence joins TRBV19 and TRBJ2-2; tentatively, D is TRBD1 (5 bases). V was trimmed by 5 bases and J by 4 bases, leaving 17 bases between them. From germline, CDR1 is LNHDA and CDR2 SQIVND (reference sequence). The CDR3 extends over 16 amino acids. The CDR3 nucleotides read TGTGCCAGTAGTCCGCGACAGAGTCAGAGCACCGGGGAGCTGTTTTTT. Translation: CASSPRQSQSTGELFF.

The V gene is TRBV11-2, the J gene TRBJ2-1; 7 bases line up with TRBD1. The CDR3 spans 14 residues. V trimming: 5 bases; J trimming: 11 bases; junction bases outside the gene matches: 12. Germline V gene lookup returns CDR1 SGHAT and CDR2 FQNNGV. This chain's CDR3 is CASSPTRDRLQQFF. CDR3 coding DNA: TGTGCCAGCAGCCCGACCCGGGACAGACTACAGCAGTTCTTC.

The chain is built from TRBV6-5 and TRBJ1-5; no reliable D call. The CDR3 runs to 13 residues. In germline, CDR1 is MNHEY, CDR2 SVGAGI. V was clipped by 2 bases and J by 6 bases, with 8 bases between them. The CDR3 sequence is CASSYGPPQPQHF. In DNA, the CDR3 is TGTGCCAGCAGTTACGGCCCCCCTCAGCCCCAGCATTTT.